Each of the 23 T cell receptor beta chains below was sequenced from the same sample in a study of cytomegalovirus exposure and HLA in healthy donors (dated by TCRdb to between 2016 and 2019). Library construction relied on the immunoSEQ multiplex PCR assay. The multiplex PCR relied on a mix of 60 forward primers for TCR Vbeta segments and 13 reverse primers for TCR Jbeta segments. In its TCRdb copy, this immuneACCESS table keeps in-frame sequences only and misses some clones. Where compared with another copy, unresolved V genes explain less than half of these, and the others have no known cause. In this sample's table one finds over 100,000 clones. Jointly, the top ten make up over 1.5% of the sample. The sequenced sample consisted of PBMCs. These receptor sequences come from a woman between 35 and 50 years old in good health and CMV-seropositive.

The genes are TRBV19 and TRBJ1-1, with 7 bases matching TRBD1. V shed 7 bases, J shed 0 bases, and the junction held 8 bases outside the gene matches. The germline V gene has CDR1 LNHDA and CDR2 SQIVND (reference sequence). This CDR3 is 15 amino acids long. CDR3 bases: TGTGCCAGTACCCACACAGGGGAAATGAACACTGAAGCTTTCTTT. Its protein is CASTHTGEMNTEAFF.

V and J are TRBV7-2 and TRBJ2-7; TRBD1 aligns across 8 bases. V was pared by 0 bases and J by 3 bases, with 4 bases of the junction left unmatched. Germline CDR1 SGHTA, CDR2 FQGNSA. The CDR3 spans 15 residues. This chain's CDR3 is CASSLAQGASYEQYF. The DNA of the CDR3 is TGTGCCAGCAGCTTAGCGCAGGGGGCTAGCTACGAGCAGTACTTC. Looking up the rest from reference TRBV7-2 and TRBJ2-7 gives the full variable domain: GAGVSQSPSNKVTEKGKDVELRCDPISGHTALYWYRQSLGQGLEFLIYFQGNSAPDKSGLPSDRFSAERTGGSVSTLTIQRTQQEDSAVYLCASSLAQGASYEQYFGPGTRLTVT.

The chain is built from TRBV18 and TRBJ2-1; 15 bases are a match to TRBD2. Germline loops: CDR1 KGHSH, CDR2 LQKENI. Losses at the gene ends were 6 bases for V and 8 bases for J; bases not matched to a gene: 8. This CDR3 is built from 16 residues. This CDR3 reads CASSPRGLAGGYEQFF. CDR3 DNA: TGTGCCAGCTCCCCAAGGGGACTAGCGGGAGGATATGAGCAGTTCTTC.

The rearrangement uses TRBV11-2 and TRBJ2-4; 7 bases line up with TRBD1. In germline, CDR1 is SGHAT, CDR2 FQNNGV. The CDR3 has 13 residues. Germline trimming cut 5 bases from V and 9 bases from J; bases unmatched to any gene: 7. CDR3 sequence: CASSEIQGPIQYF. Here the CDR3 DNA reads TGTGCCAGCAGCGAAATACAGGGGCCCATTCAGTACTTC.

The chain recombines TRBV19 with TRBJ1-2; 7 bases align to TRBD1. The V and J ends lost 3 bases and 0 bases, in that order; junction bases with no gene match: 4. The germline gives CDR1 LNHDA, CDR2 SQIVND (reference sequence). CDR3 size: 15 residues. The CDR3 is CASSITGEANYGYTF. CDR3 nucleotides: TGTGCCAGTAGTATTACAGGGGAAGCTAACTATGGCTACACCTTC.

The V call is TRBV2, the J call TRBJ1-4, with no clear D. The CDR3 length is 14 residues. In germline, CDR1 is SNHLY, CDR2 FYNNEI. V gave up 11 bases and J gave up 8 bases, with 21 bases separating them. The CDR3 sequence: CAGAMALHGEKLFF. Written as DNA, the CDR3 is TGTGCCGGAGCGATGGCACTCCATGGGGAAAAACTGTTTTTT.

The chain joins TRBV5-1 to TRBJ1-5; D may be TRBD1 (6 bases). The CDR3 runs to 14 residues. Trimming cost V 0 bases and J 6 bases, with 10 bases left between them. Germline loops: CDR1 SGHRS, CDR2 YFSETQ. Written as DNA, the CDR3 is TGCGCCAGCAGCTTGGTGGCAGGGGTTCAGCCCCAGCATTTT. Protein sequence: CASSLVAGVQPQHF.

The CDR3 DNA reads TGTGCCAGCAGCCCATCGGGAGGTTTATCCTACAATGAGCAGTTCTTC. Its protein product is CASSPSGGLSYNEQFF. This chain uses TRBV9 with TRBJ2-1; 7 positions match TRBD2. The junction had 8 bases not matched to a gene; V was cut back by 4 bases and J by 1 base. This CDR3 contains 16 residues. Germline V gives CDR1 SGDLS, CDR2 YYNGEE.

V and J are TRBV5-1 and TRBJ2-3, with 8 nucleotides matching TRBD1. V was clipped by 4 bases and J by 6 bases; unmatched bases: 4. Germline V CDR1 and CDR2: SGHRS, YFSETQ. The CDR3 has 13 residues. The CDR3 spells CASSPTGADTQYF. The CDR3 region has the DNA TGCGCCAGCAGCCCGACAGGGGCCGATACGCAGTATTTT. Drawing the rest from reference TRBV5-1 and TRBJ2-3, the complete variable domain is KAGVTQTPRYLIKTRGQQVTLSCSPISGHRSVSWYQQTPGQGLQFLFEYFSETQRNKGNFPGRFSGRQFSNSRSEMNVSTLELGDSALYLCASSPTGADTQYFGPGTRLTVL.

This chain joins TRBV5-4 and TRBJ1-6; 8 positions match TRBD1. The CDR3 has 14 residues. Germline CDR1 reads SGHNT; CDR2 reads YYREEE (reference sequence). After removal of 4 bases from V and 10 bases from J, the junction contained 7 bases not matched to a gene. The CDR3 loop is CASSQDRGGSPLHF. The CDR3 DNA reads TGTGCCAGCAGCCAAGACAGGGGAGGATCACCCCTCCACTTT.

The chain recombines TRBV11-1 with TRBJ2-1, with 11 bases fitting TRBD2. This CDR3 has 17 amino acids. CDR1 SGHAT and CDR2 FQDESV come from the germline V gene (reference sequence). V trimming: 0 bases; J trimming: 8 bases; junction bases outside the gene matches: 9. The DNA of the CDR3 is TGTGCCAGCAGCTTAGCGACGTCTAGCGGGAGGCGCGATGAGCAGTTCTTC. This translates into CASSLATSSGRRDEQFF. Looking up the rest from reference TRBV11-1 and TRBJ2-1 gives the full variable domain: EAEVAQSPRYKITEKSQAVAFWCDPISGHATLYWYRQILGQGPELLVQFQDESVVDDSQLPKDRFSAERLKGVDSTLKIQPAELGDSAMYLCASSLATSSGRRDEQFFGPGTRLTVL.

This sequence joins TRBV10-2 and TRBJ1-1, with 9 bases that match TRBD1. Per germline, CDR1 WSHSY and CDR2 SAAADI. CDR3 length equals 15 residues. V trimming: 4 bases; J trimming: 6 bases; junction bases outside the gene matches: 9. The CDR3 region is CASSGDRVWGPEAFF. CDR3 nucleotides: TGCGCCAGCAGTGGGGACAGGGTGTGGGGGCCTGAAGCTTTCTTT.

Turning to this clone: The sample contains more than one DNA sequence encoding this CDR3. V usage is TRBV19 and J usage is TRBJ2-1; 12 bases fit TRBD2. This CDR3 spans 15 amino acids. With V trimmed by 6 bases and J by 3 bases, 3 bases remained unmatched. Germline V gene lookup returns CDR1 LNHDA and CDR2 SQIVND (reference sequence). The DNA of the CDR3 is TGTGCCAGTAGCCAGACTAGCGGGAGCTACAATGAGCAGTTCTTC. Amino acids: CASSQTSGSYNEQFF. The variable domain in full, completed from reference TRBV19 and TRBJ2-1, reads DGGITQSPKYLFRKEGQNVTLSCEQNLNHDAMYWYRQDPGQGLRLIYYSQIVNDFQKGDIAEGYSVSREKKESFPLTVTSAQKNPTAFYLCASSQTSGSYNEQFFGPGTRLTVL.

The chain combines TRBV5-8 with TRBJ2-3; D uncertain. The V gene's germline CDR1 is SGHTS and CDR2 YDEGEE. V lost 3 bases, J lost 5 bases, and 13 bases lay in between. This CDR3 comprises 14 residues. CDR3 sequence: CASSYPRLKDTQYF. The CDR3 nucleotides are TGTGCCAGCAGCTATCCAAGACTTAAAGATACGCAGTATTTT.

The J gene is TRBJ1-1, the V gene TRBV27, with a tentative D call TRBD1 (5 bases). The length of the CDR3 is 14 residues. Germline V lookup: CDR1 MNHEY, CDR2 SMNVEV (reference sequence). The V end lost 3 bases, the J end lost 4 bases, and 12 bases lay between the germline ends. DNA of the CDR3: TGTGCCAGCAGTTTCCAAGACAGACTCACTGAAGCTTTCTTT. This sequence encodes CASSFQDRLTEAFF.

The chain uses TRBV29-1 and TRBJ1-1; the match to TRBD1 covers 9 bases. The CDR3 is 13 residues long. The germline CDR1 and CDR2 sequences are SQVTM and ANQGSEA. The V segment lost 3 bases and the J segment 5 bases; nucleotides outside the gene matches: 4. CDR3 in DNA: TGCAGCGTTGAGACAGGGGGGAATACTGAAGCTTTCTTT. It specifies CSVETGGNTEAFF.

The J gene is TRBJ2-5, the V gene TRBV7-8, with D possibly matching TRBD1 (5 bases). The DNA end is a closer match to TRBJ2-7, so the J assignment may be wrong. CDR1 is SGHVS, CDR2 FQNEAQ, per germline. The CDR3 is 16 residues long. The CDR3 nucleotides read TGTGCCAGCAGCCACAGGACGGATCACCTCTCCTACGAGCAGTACTTC. Protein: CASSHRTDHLSYEQYF.

The chain joins TRBV30 to TRBJ2-7, with 9 bases that match TRBD1. This CDR3 is 14 amino acids long. The germline V gene encodes CDR1 GTSNPN and CDR2 SVGIG (reference sequence). V dropped 1 base and J dropped 5; count of bases not matched to a gene: 6. In DNA form, the CDR3 reads TGTGCCTGGAGTGGGGACAGGGAGGTAAACGAGCAGTACTTC. Encoded protein: CAWSGDREVNEQYF.

This chain links TRBV10-3 with TRBJ2-7, with unresolved D. V was shortened by 1 base and J by 5 bases, with 3 bases between the two germline ends. The CDR3 is 11 residues long. Germline V gene sequence: CDR1 ENHRY, CDR2 SYGVKD. Here the CDR3 DNA reads TGTGCCATCAGTGAGTTAAACGAGCAGTACTTC. It translates to CAISELNEQYF.

The chain links TRBV19 to TRBJ2-7; 8 nucleotides match TRBD1. Germline V gene sequence: CDR1 LNHDA, CDR2 SQIVND (reference sequence). The CDR3 sequence is 14 residues long. V dropped 5 bases and J dropped 4; count of bases not matched to a gene: 7. CDR3 sequence: CASSPGQGIYEQYF. Here the CDR3 DNA reads TGTGCCAGTAGTCCTGGACAGGGCATTTACGAGCAGTACTTC. Using reference TRBV19 and TRBJ2-7 for the parts outside the CDR3, the full variable domain is DGGITQSPKYLFRKEGQNVTLSCEQNLNHDAMYWYRQDPGQGLRLIYYSQIVNDFQKGDIAEGYSVSREKKESFPLTVTSAQKNPTAFYLCASSPGQGIYEQYFGPGTRLTVT.

The chain joins TRBV13 to TRBJ2-7, with 9 bases identical to TRBD1. CDR1 and CDR2 (germline): PRHDT, FYEKMQ (reference sequence). The CDR3 extends over 15 amino acids. J gave up 4 bases and V 5 bases, and 9 bases lay outside the gene matches. CDR3 in amino acids: CASSLSGTGKYEQYF. The CDR3 DNA sequence: TGTGCCAGCAGCCTCTCCGGGACAGGGAAATACGAGCAGTACTTC. The full variable domain, with the rest looked up from reference TRBV13 and TRBJ2-7, is AAGVIQSPRHLIKEKRETATLKCYPIPRHDTVYWYQQGPGQDPQFLISFYEKMQSDKGSIPDRFSAQQFSDYHSELNMSSLELGDSALYFCASSLSGTGKYEQYFGPGTRLTVT.

The chain combines TRBV29-1 with TRBJ2-1, with 11 bases aligning to TRBD2. The germline gives CDR1 SQVTM, CDR2 ANQGSEA. The trim removed 6 bases at V and 7 bases at J, leaving 14 bases unmatched. There are 16 residues in the CDR3. Written as DNA, the CDR3 is TGCAGCGTCGGTCCACATTTACTAGCGGGAGATAATGAGCAGTTCTTC. It specifies CSVGPHLLAGDNEQFF.

The chain employs TRBV9 and TRBJ2-2, with TRBD2 identical over 8 bases. Trimming at V came to 3 bases and at J to 4 bases, leaving 5 bases not matched to a gene. This CDR3 comprises 15 residues. CDR1 and CDR2 (germline): SGDLS, YYNGEE. CDR3 region: CASSGGRLSTGELFF. CDR3 DNA sequence: TGTGCCAGCAGCGGCGGGAGGCTGAGCACCGGGGAGCTGTTTTTT.